A single sample is the source of the 6 T cell receptor beta chains below, sequenced in a study of blood T cell repertoires in COVID-19. Method: immunoSEQ multiplex PCR; TCRdb's copy keeps in-frame clones and lacks some. The sample lists hundreds of thousands of clones, 85% to 90% occurring once. Sequenced sample: PBMCs or T cells enriched from blood (not recorded which). The receptor set was obtained from a man aged 18 to 29 who had recovered from COVID-19.

This clone has just a few counts. Other nucleotide sequences in the sample specify the same CDR3. The genes are TRBV6-2 or TRBV6-3 and TRBJ1-5; 10 bases map to TRBD1. V shed 5 bases, J shed 7 bases, and the junction held 5 bases outside the gene matches. Germline CDR1 is MNHEY and CDR2 is SVGEGT. This CDR3 region has 14 residues. CDR3: CASSRPGQGQPQHF. CDR3 nucleotides: TGTGCCAGCAGTCGACCGGGACAGGGGCAGCCCCAGCATTTT.

The chain couples TRBV2 to TRBJ1-1, with D hard to call. CDR1 and CDR2 (germline): SNHLY, FYNNEI. With 10 bases removed from V and 1 base from J, the gap between germline ends came to 13 bases. The CDR3 consists of 13 residues. The chain's CDR3 is CATTLDKNTEAFF. DNA of the CDR3: TGTGCCACAACCCTCGACAAGAACACTGAAGCTTTCTTT. Variable domain in full (rest from reference TRBV2 and TRBJ1-1): EPEVTQTPSHQVTQMGQEVILRCVPISNHLYFYWYRQILGQKVEFLVSFYNNEISEKSEIFDDQFSVERPDGSNFTLKIRSTKLEDSAMYFCATTLDKNTEAFFGQGTRLTVV.

The genes are TRBV25-1 and TRBJ2-5, with TRBD2 matching over 10 bases. CDR1 and CDR2 from the germline V gene are MGHDK and SYGVNS. After removal of 3 bases from V and 2 bases from J, the junction contained 3 bases not matched to a gene. This CDR3 comprises 15 residues. The CDR3 DNA follows: TGTGCCAGCAGTGAGCCACTAGCGGGACAAGAGACCCAGTACTTC. As protein: CASSEPLAGQETQYF.

The chain links TRBV9 to TRBJ2-7, with 11 nucleotides matching TRBD2. Germline CDR1 SGDLS, CDR2 YYNGEE. The CDR3 sequence is 14 residues long. V trimming: 4 bases; J trimming: 3 bases; junction bases outside the gene matches: 3. The CDR3 DNA is TGTGCCAGCAGCATCGGGACTAGCGGCTACGAGCAGTACTTC. This encodes CASSIGTSGYEQYF.

The chain carries TRBV11-2 and TRBJ2-1, with D unclear. The CDR3 loop spans 11 amino acids. Germline CDR1 is SGHAT and CDR2 is FQNNGV. V was trimmed by 5 bases and J by 7 bases, leaving 6 bases between them. CDR3 region: CASSRVNEQFF. The CDR3 nucleotides read TGTGCCAGCAGCCGAGTGAATGAGCAGTTCTTC. Full variable domain (missing parts from reference TRBV11-2 and TRBJ2-1): EAGVAQSPRYKIIEKRQSVAFWCNPISGHATLYWYQQILGQGPKLLIQFQNNGVVDDSQLPKDRFSAERLKGVDSTLKIQPAKLEDSAVYLCASSRVNEQFFGPGTRLTVL.

The chain employs TRBV9 and TRBJ2-3; D is possibly TRBD2 (5 bases). The CDR3 sequence is 15 residues long. The V end was cut by 1 base, the J end by 0 bases, with 9 bases between. Germline assignment: CDR1 SGDLS and CDR2 YYNGEE. As DNA, the CDR3 is TGTGCCAGCAGCGTAACACGGACTAGCACAGATACGCAGTATTTT. Translated: CASSVTRTSTDTQYF.